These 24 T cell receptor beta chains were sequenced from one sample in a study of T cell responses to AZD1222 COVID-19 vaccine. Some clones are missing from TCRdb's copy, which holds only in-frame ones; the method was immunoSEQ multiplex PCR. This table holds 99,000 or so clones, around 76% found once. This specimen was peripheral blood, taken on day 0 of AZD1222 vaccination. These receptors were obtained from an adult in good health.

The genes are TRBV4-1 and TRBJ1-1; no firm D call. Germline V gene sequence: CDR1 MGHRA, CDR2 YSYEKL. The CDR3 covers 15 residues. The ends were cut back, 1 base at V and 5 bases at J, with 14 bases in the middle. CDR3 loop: CASSQGLRAKTEAFF. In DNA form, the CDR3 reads TGCGCCAGCAGCCAAGGGCTAAGAGCTAAGACTGAAGCTTTCTTT.

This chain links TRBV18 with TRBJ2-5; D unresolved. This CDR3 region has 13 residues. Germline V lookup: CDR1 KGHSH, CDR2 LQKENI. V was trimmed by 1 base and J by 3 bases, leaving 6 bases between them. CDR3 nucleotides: TGTGCCAGCTCACCACTTCCTGAAGAGACCCAGTACTTC. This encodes CASSPLPEETQYF.

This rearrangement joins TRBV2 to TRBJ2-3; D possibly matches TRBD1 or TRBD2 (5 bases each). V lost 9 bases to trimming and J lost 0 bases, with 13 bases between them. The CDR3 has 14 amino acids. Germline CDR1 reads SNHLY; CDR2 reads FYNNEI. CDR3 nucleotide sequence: TGTGCCAGTACCCCAGGGAGAAGCACAGATACGCAGTATTTT. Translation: CASTPGRSTDTQYF.

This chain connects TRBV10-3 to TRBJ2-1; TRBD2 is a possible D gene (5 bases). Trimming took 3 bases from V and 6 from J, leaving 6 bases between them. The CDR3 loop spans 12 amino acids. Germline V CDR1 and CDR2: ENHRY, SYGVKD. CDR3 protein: CAISEGGNEQFF. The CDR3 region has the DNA TGTGCCATCAGTGAAGGAGGCAATGAGCAGTTCTTC.

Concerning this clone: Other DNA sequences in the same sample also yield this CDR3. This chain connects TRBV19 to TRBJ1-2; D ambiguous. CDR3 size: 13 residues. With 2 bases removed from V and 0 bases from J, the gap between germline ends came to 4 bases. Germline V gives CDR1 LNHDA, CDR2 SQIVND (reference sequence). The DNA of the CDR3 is TGTGCCAGTAGTATACTGGCTAACTATGGCTACACCTTC. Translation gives CASSILANYGYTF.

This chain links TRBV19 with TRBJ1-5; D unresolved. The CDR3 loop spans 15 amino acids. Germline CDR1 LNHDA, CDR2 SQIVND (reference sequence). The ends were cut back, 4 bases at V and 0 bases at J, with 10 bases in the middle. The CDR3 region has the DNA TGTGCCAGTAGTACGTATCGCGATAGCAATCAGCCCCAGCATTTT. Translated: CASSTYRDSNQPQHF.

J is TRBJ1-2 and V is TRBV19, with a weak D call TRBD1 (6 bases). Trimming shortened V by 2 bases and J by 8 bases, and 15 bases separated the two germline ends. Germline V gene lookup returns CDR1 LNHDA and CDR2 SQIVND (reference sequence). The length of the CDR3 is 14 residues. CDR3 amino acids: CASSIPNRVGGYTF. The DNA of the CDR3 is TGTGCCAGTAGTATACCAAACAGGGTTGGGGGCTACACCTTC.

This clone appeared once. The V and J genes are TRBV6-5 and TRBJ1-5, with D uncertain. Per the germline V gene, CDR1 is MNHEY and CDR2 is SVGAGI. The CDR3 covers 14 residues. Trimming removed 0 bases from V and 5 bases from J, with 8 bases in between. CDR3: CASSYSGSHQPQHF. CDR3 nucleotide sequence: TGTGCCAGCAGTTACTCAGGGAGCCATCAGCCCCAGCATTTT.

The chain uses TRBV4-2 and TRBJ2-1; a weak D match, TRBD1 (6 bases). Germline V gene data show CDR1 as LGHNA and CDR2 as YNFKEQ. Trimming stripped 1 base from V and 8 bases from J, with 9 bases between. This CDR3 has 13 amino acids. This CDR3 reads CASSQAPGDEQFF. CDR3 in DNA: TGTGCCAGCAGCCAAGCCCCAGGGGATGAGCAGTTCTTC.

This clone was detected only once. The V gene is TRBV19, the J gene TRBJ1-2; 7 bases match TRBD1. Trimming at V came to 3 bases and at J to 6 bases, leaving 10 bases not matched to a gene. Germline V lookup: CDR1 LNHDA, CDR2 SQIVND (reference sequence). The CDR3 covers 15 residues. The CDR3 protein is CASSIRQGRQDGYTF. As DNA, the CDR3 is TGTGCCAGTAGTATTCGACAGGGACGGCAGGATGGCTACACCTTC.

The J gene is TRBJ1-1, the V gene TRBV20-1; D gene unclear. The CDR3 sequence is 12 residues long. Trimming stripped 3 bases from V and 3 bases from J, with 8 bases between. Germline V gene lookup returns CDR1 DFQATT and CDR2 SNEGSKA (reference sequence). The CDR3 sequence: CSASSGDTEAFF. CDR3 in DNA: TGCAGTGCTAGTAGCGGGGACACTGAAGCTTTCTTT.

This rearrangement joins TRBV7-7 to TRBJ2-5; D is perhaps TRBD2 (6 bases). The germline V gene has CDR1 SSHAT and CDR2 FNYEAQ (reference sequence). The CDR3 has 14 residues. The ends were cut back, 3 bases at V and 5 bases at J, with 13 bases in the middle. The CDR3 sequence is CASSLGGSGETQYF. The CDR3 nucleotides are TGTGCCAGCAGCTTGGGGGGATCAGGGGAGACCCAGTACTTC. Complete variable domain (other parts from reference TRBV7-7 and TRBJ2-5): GAGVSQSPRYKVTKRGQDVTLRCDPISSHATLYWYQQALGQGPEFLTYFNYEAQPDKSGLPSDRFSAERPEGSISTLTIQRTEQRDSAMYRCASSLGGSGETQYFGPGTRLLVL.

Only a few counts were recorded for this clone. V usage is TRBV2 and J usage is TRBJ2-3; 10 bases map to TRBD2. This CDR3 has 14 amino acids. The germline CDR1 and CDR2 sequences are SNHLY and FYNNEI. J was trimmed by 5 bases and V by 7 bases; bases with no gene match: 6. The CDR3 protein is CASKRGGPGDTQYF. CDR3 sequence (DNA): TGTGCCAGCAAGCGGGGGGGCCCGGGAGATACGCAGTATTTT.

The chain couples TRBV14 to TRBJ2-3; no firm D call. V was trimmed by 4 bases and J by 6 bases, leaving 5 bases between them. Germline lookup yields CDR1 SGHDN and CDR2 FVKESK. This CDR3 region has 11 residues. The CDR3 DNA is TGTGCCAGCAGCCTTGCGGATACGCAGTATTTT. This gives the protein CASSLADTQYF.

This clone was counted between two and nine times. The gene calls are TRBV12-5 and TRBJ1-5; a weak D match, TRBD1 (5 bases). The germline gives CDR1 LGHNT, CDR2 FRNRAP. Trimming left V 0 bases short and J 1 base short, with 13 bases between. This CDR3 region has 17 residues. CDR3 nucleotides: TGTGCTAGTGGTTTGGTAGTCCCGGGACCGAGCAATCAGCCCCAGCATTTT. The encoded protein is CASGLVVPGPSNQPQHF.

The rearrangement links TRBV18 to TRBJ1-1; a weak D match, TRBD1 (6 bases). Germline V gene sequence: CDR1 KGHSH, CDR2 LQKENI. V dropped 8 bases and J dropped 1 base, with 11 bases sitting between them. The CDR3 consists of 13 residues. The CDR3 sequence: CASAGQSNTEAFF. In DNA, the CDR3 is TGTGCCAGCGCTGGACAGTCGAACACTGAAGCTTTCTTT.

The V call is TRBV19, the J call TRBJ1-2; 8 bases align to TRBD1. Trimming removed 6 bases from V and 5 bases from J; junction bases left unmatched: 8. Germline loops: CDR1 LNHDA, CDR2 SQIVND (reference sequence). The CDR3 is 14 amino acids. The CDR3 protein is CASSRGQAWYGYTF. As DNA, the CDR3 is TGTGCCAGTAGCAGGGGACAGGCTTGGTATGGCTACACCTTC.

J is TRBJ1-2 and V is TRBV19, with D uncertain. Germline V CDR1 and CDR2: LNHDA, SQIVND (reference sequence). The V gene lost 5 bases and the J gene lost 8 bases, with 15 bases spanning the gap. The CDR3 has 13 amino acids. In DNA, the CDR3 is TGTGCCAGTAGTGAGTCGGGTGACTGGGGCTACACCTTC. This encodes CASSESGDWGYTF.

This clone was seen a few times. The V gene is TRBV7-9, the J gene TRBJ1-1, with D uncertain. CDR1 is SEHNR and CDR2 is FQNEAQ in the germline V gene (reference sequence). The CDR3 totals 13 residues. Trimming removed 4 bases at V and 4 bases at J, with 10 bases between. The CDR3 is CASSSQESTEAFF. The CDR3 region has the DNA TGTGCCAGCAGCTCCCAGGAGTCCACTGAAGCTTTCTTT. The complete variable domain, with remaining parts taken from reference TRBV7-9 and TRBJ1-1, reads DTGVSQNPRHKITKRGQNVTFRCDPISEHNRLYWYRQTLGQGPEFLTYFQNEAQLEKSRLLSDRFSAERPKGSFSTLEIQRTEQGDSAMYLCASSSQESTEAFFGQGTRLTVV.

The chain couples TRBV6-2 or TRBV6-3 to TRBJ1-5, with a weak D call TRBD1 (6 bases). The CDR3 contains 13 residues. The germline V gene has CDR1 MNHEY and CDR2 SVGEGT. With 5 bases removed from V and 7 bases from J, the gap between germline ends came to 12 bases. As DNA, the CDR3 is TGTGCCAGCAGTACAGGGAATGGGCAGCCCCAGCATTTT. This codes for CASSTGNGQPQHF.

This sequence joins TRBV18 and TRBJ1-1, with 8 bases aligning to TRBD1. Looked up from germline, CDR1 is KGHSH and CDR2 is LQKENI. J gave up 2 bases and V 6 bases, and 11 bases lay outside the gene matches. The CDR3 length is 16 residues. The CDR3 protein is CASSLGQGEINTEAFF. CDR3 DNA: TGTGCCAGCTCCCTTGGACAGGGAGAAATTAACACTGAAGCTTTCTTT. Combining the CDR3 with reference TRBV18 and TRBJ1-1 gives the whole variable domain NAGVMQNPRHLVRRRGQEARLRCSPMKGHSHVYWYRQLPEEGLKFMVYLQKENIIDESGMPKERFSAEFPKEGPSILRIQQVVRGDSAAYFCASSLGQGEINTEAFFGQGTRLTVV.

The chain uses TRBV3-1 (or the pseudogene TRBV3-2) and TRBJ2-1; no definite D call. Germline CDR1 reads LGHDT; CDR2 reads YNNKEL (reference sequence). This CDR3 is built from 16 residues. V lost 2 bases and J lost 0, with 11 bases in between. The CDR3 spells CASSQLRSSSYNEQFF. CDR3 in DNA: TGTGCCAGCAGCCAATTACGCTCCAGCTCCTACAATGAGCAGTTCTTC.

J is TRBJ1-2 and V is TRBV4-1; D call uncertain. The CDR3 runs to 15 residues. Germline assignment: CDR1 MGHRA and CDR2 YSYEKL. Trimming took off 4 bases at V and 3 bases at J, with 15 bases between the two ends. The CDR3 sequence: CASSPSLGWDYGYTF. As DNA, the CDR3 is TGCGCCAGCAGCCCCAGTCTTGGTTGGGACTATGGCTACACCTTC.

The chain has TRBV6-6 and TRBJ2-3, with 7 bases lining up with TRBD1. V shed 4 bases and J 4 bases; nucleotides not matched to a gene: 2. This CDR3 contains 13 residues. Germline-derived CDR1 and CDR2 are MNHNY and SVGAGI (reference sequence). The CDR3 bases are TGTGCCAGCAGTTTCACAGGGGCAGATACGCAGTATTTT. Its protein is CASSFTGADTQYF.